Listed here is a single TCR beta chain. Its antigen is still unknown. Graves' hyperthyroidism was deemed stable absent ophthalmopathy progression within 18 months. The PBMCs were sourced from fresh peripheral blood (about 9.7 ml). The CDR3 spans 15 residues. With 5 bases clipped from V and 4 bases from J, the junction kept 6 bases outside the gene matches. From germline, CDR1 is MNHEY and CDR2 SVGEGT. Using RNA transcripts as the source, TCR beta CDR3 regions were amplified. During a first-round RT-PCR of the TCR CDR3, the HTBI primer set was used. Via MiXCR, TCRdb re-called the multiplex PCR reads, giving one row per CDR3 protein. Of 300,000 to 350,000 distinct CDR3 sequences in the sample, approximately 15% were seen once. The record originates from a study of T cells in Graves' hyperthyroidism and ophthalmopathy. Study results and caveats: Ophthalmopathy was distinguished from stable hyperthyroidism by 13 V-J signatures. Most expanded thyroid clonotypes above 0.001 also appeared in blood.

This TCR came from a woman aged 30 to 39 with Graves' hyperthyroidism. The chain has TRBV6-2 or TRBV6-3 and TRBJ2-2, with 8 bases identical to TRBD1. The material sequenced was blood. CDR3 coding DNA: TGTGCCAGCAGTAGGCCCACAGGGGGCACCGGGGAGCTGTTTTTT. Residues: CASSRPTGGTGELFF.